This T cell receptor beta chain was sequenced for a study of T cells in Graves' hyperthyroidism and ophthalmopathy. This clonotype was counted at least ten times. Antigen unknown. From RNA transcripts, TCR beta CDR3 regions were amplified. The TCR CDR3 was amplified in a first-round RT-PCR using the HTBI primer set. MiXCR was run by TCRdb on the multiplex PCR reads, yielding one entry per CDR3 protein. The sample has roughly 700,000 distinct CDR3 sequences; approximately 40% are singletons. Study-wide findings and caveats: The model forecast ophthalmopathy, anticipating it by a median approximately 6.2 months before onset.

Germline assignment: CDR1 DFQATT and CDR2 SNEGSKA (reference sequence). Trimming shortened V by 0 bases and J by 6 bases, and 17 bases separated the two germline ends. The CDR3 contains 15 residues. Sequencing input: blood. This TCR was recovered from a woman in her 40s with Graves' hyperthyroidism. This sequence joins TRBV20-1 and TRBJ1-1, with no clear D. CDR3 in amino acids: CSARDLRATLAEAFF. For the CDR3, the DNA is TGCAGTGCTAGAGATTTACGGGCCACACTCGCTGAAGCTTTCTTT.